Presented here are 27 T cell receptor beta chains from one specimen sequenced in a study of spatial heterogeneity in lung cancer. TCRdb re-analysed the 5' RACE reads in MiXCR, keeping a single row per CDR3 protein. The data contain over 45,000 distinct CDR3 sequences, about 5.8% of them singletons. Time point denoted: sample taken at primary tumor resection. The sequences come from PBMCs, collected at surgery. The receptors stem from a male donor with early-stage non-small cell lung cancer.

This clonotype was recorded at least ten times. The CDR3 loop reads CASSSDVSSYNEQFF. The DNA for the CDR3 is TGTGCCAGCAGCTCAGATGTGAGCTCCTACAATGAGCAGTTCTTC. The rearrangement uses TRBV7-2 and TRBJ2-1; no clear D. V lost 4 bases and J lost 0, with 10 bases in between. This CDR3 region has 15 residues. From germline, CDR1 is SGHTA and CDR2 FQGNSA.

The table lists this clonotype with many counts. J is TRBJ2-1 and V is TRBV7-9, with D maybe TRBD2 (6 bases). Germline V gene lookup returns CDR1 SEHNR and CDR2 FQNEAQ (reference sequence). Trimming removed 3 bases from V and 6 bases from J, with 12 bases in between. The CDR3 has 14 amino acids. The CDR3 sequence: CASSLTLAPNEQFF. The CDR3, as DNA: TGTGCCAGCAGCTTGACACTAGCCCCCAATGAGCAGTTCTTC.

This clonotype has a count of ten or more. The rearrangement uses TRBV19 and TRBJ2-5; D not certain. Deletions cut 3 bases from V and 5 bases from J, with 7 bases between. Germline V lookup: CDR1 LNHDA, CDR2 SQIVND (reference sequence). CDR3 size: 12 residues. CDR3 coding DNA: TGTGCCAGTAGTATTATAGGGGAGACCCAGTACTTC. Amino acids: CASSIIGETQYF. The full variable domain, with the rest looked up from reference TRBV19 and TRBJ2-5, is DGGITQSPKYLFRKEGQNVTLSCEQNLNHDAMYWYRQDPGQGLRLIYYSQIVNDFQKGDIAEGYSVSREKKESFPLTVTSAQKNPTAFYLCASSIIGETQYFGPGTRLLVL.

Many counts were recorded for this clonotype. The chain carries TRBV6-5 and TRBJ1-5, with 12 nucleotides matching TRBD1. The V and J ends lost 6 bases and 3 bases, in that order; junction bases with no gene match: 9. The CDR3 has 17 amino acids. Germline CDR1 is MNHEY and CDR2 is SVGAGI. Written as DNA, the CDR3 is TGTGCCAGCAGCCCGGGACAGGGGGCAGTGGTCAATCAGCCCCAGCATTTT. This gives the protein CASSPGQGAVVNQPQHF.

The chain is built from TRBV7-9 and TRBJ2-7; unclear D gene. Germline CDR1 and CDR2: SEHNR and FQNEAQ (reference sequence). This CDR3 region has 13 residues. Trimming left V 1 base short and J 4 bases short, with 8 bases between. CDR3 coding DNA: TGTGCCAGCAGCTTAGAGCCCAGGTACGAGCAGTACTTC. It encodes CASSLEPRYEQYF.

This clonotype was found many times. The rearrangement uses TRBV5-1 and TRBJ2-1; D is unresolved. V was trimmed by 1 base and J by 10 bases, leaving 18 bases between them. There are 15 residues in the CDR3. The germline gives CDR1 SGHRS, CDR2 YFSETQ. CDR3 DNA sequence: TGCGCCAGCAGCTTGATGACGGTCGTAAACGGGGAGCAGTTCTTC. This codes for CASSLMTVVNGEQFF.

V is TRBV12-3 or TRBV12-4 and J is TRBJ2-7, with 7 bases aligning to TRBD2. CDR3 length: 12 residues. V was pared by 6 bases and J by 6 bases, with 5 bases of the junction left unmatched. CDR3 protein: CASSRGEGEQYF. The CDR3 nucleotides read TGTGCCAGCAGCCGAGGGGAGGGCGAGCAGTACTTC.

This clonotype was recorded at least ten times. The chain carries TRBV3-1 and TRBJ2-5; tentatively, D is TRBD2 (6 bases). V shed 2 bases and J shed 3 bases, with 13 bases lying between them. The V gene's germline CDR1 is LGHDT and CDR2 YNNKEL (reference sequence). The CDR3 has 15 residues. CDR3 in DNA: TGTGCCAGCAGCCAATCCGACGGGGGAGAAGAGACCCAGTACTTC. Translation gives CASSQSDGGEETQYF.

The sample holds many counts of this clonotype. The chain employs TRBV20-1 and TRBJ2-5, with 9 bases identical to TRBD1. The CDR3 is 14 residues long. Per germline, CDR1 DFQATT and CDR2 SNEGSKA (reference sequence). V lost 3 bases, J lost 5 bases, and 7 bases stayed unmatched. CDR3 amino acids: CSARTGTGFETQYF. The CDR3 DNA sequence: TGCAGTGCTAGGACCGGGACAGGGTTCGAGACCCAGTACTTC.

The count of this clonotype is one. A much larger clone differs by one base, so this may be a read error. V gene TRBV2 combines with J gene TRBJ2-7; D possibly uses TRBD1 or TRBD2 (5 bases each). The CDR3 loop spans 16 amino acids. Trimming left V 5 bases short and J 3 bases short, with 20 bases between. The germline CDR1 and CDR2 sequences are SNHLY and FYNNEI. This CDR3 is CASSWGSARGSYEQYF. The CDR3 bases are TGTGCCAGCAGTTGGGGTAGCGCGAGGGGAAGCTACGAGCAGTACTTC.

This clonotype was recorded many times. V and J are TRBV6-6 and TRBJ2-1; either TRBD1 or TRBD2 may fit D (6 bases each). The germline V gene has CDR1 MNHNY and CDR2 SVGAGI (reference sequence). CDR3 length equals 16 residues. V was cut by 5 bases and J by 0 bases, with 14 bases left in between. CDR3 in amino acids: CASSLFAGHSYNEQFF. CDR3 coding DNA: TGTGCCAGCAGTCTTTTTGCGGGACACTCCTACAATGAGCAGTTCTTC.

This clonotype came up many times. V gene TRBV6-2 or TRBV6-3 combines with J gene TRBJ2-7; D uncertain. The V end lost 10 bases, the J end lost 2 bases, and 15 bases lay between the germline ends. The CDR3 spans 13 residues. Germline loops: CDR1 MNHEY, CDR2 SVGEGT. CDR3 loop: CATSRGPPYEQYF. In nucleotides, the CDR3 is TGTGCCACCTCGCGTGGACCCCCCTACGAGCAGTACTTC.

This clonotype was observed many times. The genes are TRBV15 and TRBJ2-3, with D possibly TRBD1 on 5 matching bases. CDR1 and CDR2 (germline): LNHNV, YYDKDF (reference sequence). This CDR3 has 15 residues. The V end lost 3 bases, the J end lost 0 bases, and 10 bases lay between the germline ends. CDR3 in DNA: TGTGCCACCAGCAGGACAGATACTAGCACAGATACGCAGTATTTT. This codes for CATSRTDTSTDTQYF.

This clonotype was found many times. V usage is TRBV28 and J usage is TRBJ1-1; D remains unclear. Germline values: CDR1 MDHEN, CDR2 SYDVKM. The length of the CDR3 is 19 residues. Trimming left V 6 bases short and J 2 bases short, with 28 bases between. The CDR3 DNA sequence: TGTGCCAGCAGCCGCGGACTATATCCCGGTCAAGGAGGCAACACTGAAGCTTTCTTT. Translating gives CASSRGLYPGQGGNTEAFF.

In this sample, this clonotype turned up many times. The rearrangement links TRBV27 to TRBJ1-6; 8 nucleotides agree with TRBD1. The ends lost 3 bases at V and 7 bases at J; junction bases unmatched: 5. The CDR3 is made up of 15 amino acids. Germline-derived CDR1 and CDR2 are MNHEY and SMNVEV (reference sequence). The CDR3: CASSLAGGGNSPLHF. CDR3 nucleotide sequence: TGTGCCAGCAGTTTGGCAGGGGGCGGAAATTCACCCCTCCACTTT.

This clonotype has ten or more counts. V is TRBV7-2 and J is TRBJ2-7, with D perhaps TRBD2 (6 bases). Germline V gives CDR1 SGHTA, CDR2 FQGNSA. The ends were cut back, 3 bases at V and 2 bases at J, with 8 bases in the middle. The CDR3 totals 13 residues. The CDR3 region is CASSFGGTYEQYF. Here the CDR3 DNA reads TGTGCCAGCAGCTTTGGCGGGACCTACGAGCAGTACTTC.

At least ten counts were recorded for this clonotype. The chain recombines TRBV24-1 with TRBJ2-5, with D unresolved. V dropped 3 bases and J dropped 3 bases, with 19 bases sitting between them. The length of the CDR3 is 17 residues. Per germline, CDR1 KGHDR and CDR2 SFDVKD. The CDR3 sequence is CATSDPGSAPEKETQYF. CDR3 nucleotides: TGTGCCACCAGTGATCCCGGCAGCGCTCCCGAGAAAGAGACCCAGTACTTC.

In its sample, this clonotype was seen many times. The chain employs TRBV9 and TRBJ2-1; D is unresolved. Trimming took off 4 bases at V and 1 base at J, with 15 bases between the two ends. Germline loops: CDR1 SGDLS, CDR2 YYNGEE. There are 16 residues in the CDR3. CDR3 in DNA: TGTGCCAGCAGCTCGTACTTACCCGGGTCCTACAATGAGCAGTTCTTC. This translates into CASSSYLPGSYNEQFF.

There are many counts of this clonotype. The chain recombines TRBV19 with TRBJ1-5; unclear D gene. V was clipped by 8 bases and J by 4 bases, with 9 bases between them. Germline CDR1 LNHDA, CDR2 SQIVND (reference sequence). The CDR3 extends over 12 amino acids. For the CDR3, the DNA is TGTGCCAGTCGGCAGATTAATCAGCCCCAGCATTTT. This encodes CASRQINQPQHF.

At least ten counts were recorded for this clonotype. As DNA, the CDR3 is TGCGCCAGCAGCTGGGGGACTAGCGGGAACGAGCAGTACTTC. Its translation is CASSWGTSGNEQYF. V and J are TRBV5-1 and TRBJ2-7; TRBD2 aligns across 13 bases. Germline V gene lookup returns CDR1 SGHRS and CDR2 YFSETQ. Losses at the gene ends were 3 bases for V and 5 bases for J; bases not matched to a gene: 2. The CDR3 has 14 amino acids.

This clonotype was picked up many times. The V call is TRBV3-1, the J call TRBJ1-4, with D hard to call. This CDR3 comprises 13 residues. CDR1 is LGHDT, CDR2 YNNKEL, per germline (reference sequence). V shed 6 bases and J shed 5 bases, with 10 bases lying between them. The CDR3 sequence is CASSPTLNEKLFF. The CDR3 nucleotides are TGTGCCAGCAGTCCTACTCTAAATGAAAAACTGTTTTTT.

The J gene is TRBJ1-5, the V gene TRBV7-2, with D perhaps TRBD1 (5 bases). Trimming removed 5 bases at V and 3 bases at J, with 11 bases between. The CDR3 loop spans 14 amino acids. Germline values: CDR1 SGHTA, CDR2 FQGNSA. In DNA, the CDR3 is TGTGCCAGCAGCCTGGGACTGCTCAATCAGCCCCAGCATTTT. Residues: CASSLGLLNQPQHF. Full variable domain (outside the CDR3, taken from reference TRBV7-2 and TRBJ1-5): GAGVSQSPSNKVTEKGKDVELRCDPISGHTALYWYRQSLGQGLEFLIYFQGNSAPDKSGLPSDRFSAERTGGSVSTLTIQRTQQEDSAVYLCASSLGLLNQPQHFGDGTRLSIL.

This clonotype was seen repeatedly, ten times or more. This chain links TRBV6-2 or TRBV6-3 with TRBJ1-2, with TRBD1 as a possible D gene (5 bases). V shed 6 bases and J shed 4 bases, with 15 bases lying between them. Germline values: CDR1 MNHEY, CDR2 SVGEGT. The CDR3 covers 14 residues. The DNA of the CDR3 is TGTGCCAGCAGCCCACCCGACAGATTCTATGGCTACACCTTC. The encoded protein is CASSPPDRFYGYTF.

In this sample, this clonotype turned up many times. J is TRBJ2-4 and V is TRBV20-1; no clear D gene. Deletions cut 3 bases from V and 4 bases from J, with 4 bases between. Germline V CDR1 and CDR2: DFQATT, SNEGSKA (reference sequence). This CDR3 is built from 11 residues. This chain's CDR3 is CSASDKNIQYF. The CDR3 DNA reads TGCAGTGCTAGCGATAAAAACATTCAGTACTTC.

This clonotype has a count of ten or more. The V gene is TRBV20-1, the J gene TRBJ2-2, with 16 nucleotides matching TRBD2. Germline V CDR1 and CDR2: DFQATT, SNEGSKA (reference sequence). Germline trimming cut 8 bases from V and 5 bases from J; bases unmatched to any gene: 8. The length of the CDR3 is 16 residues. The CDR3 region has the DNA TGCAGTTCCCCGGGACTAGCGGGAGGGCTGACCGGGGAGCTGTTTTTT. Residues: CSSPGLAGGLTGELFF.

The sample holds many counts of this clonotype. V gene TRBV7-9 combines with J gene TRBJ1-4; TRBD1 might be the D (5 bases). The CDR3 covers 15 residues. Germline lookup yields CDR1 SEHNR and CDR2 FQNEAQ (reference sequence). Trimming removed 3 bases from V and 4 bases from J, with 12 bases in between. The CDR3 protein is CASSLPGRINEKLFF. The DNA of the CDR3 is TGTGCCAGCAGCTTGCCGGGACGGATTAATGAAAAACTGTTTTTT.

This clonotype came up many times. The genes are TRBV9 and TRBJ2-1, with 11 nucleotides matching TRBD1. V lost 4 bases to trimming and J lost 0 bases; unmatched junction nucleotides: 12. The CDR3 is made up of 19 amino acids. The germline gives CDR1 SGDLS, CDR2 YYNGEE. The CDR3 nucleotides read TGTGCCAGCAGCCCCCACGGGACAGGGGGGACTAGCTCCTACAATGAGCAGTTCTTC. Protein product: CASSPHGTGGTSSYNEQFF.